This note documents a single TCR beta chain sequence. The data are from a study of blood T cell repertoires in COVID-19. Study summary: Material from acute and convalescent COVID-19 was sourced from the United States, Italy and Spain. The analysed material was cDNA or gDNA that came from T cells, B-cell-depleted T cells, or PBMCs.

Authors' analysis steps: For nucleated cells, counts were estimated from reference gene primer amplification. The method was immunoSEQ multiplex PCR; TCRdb's version includes in-frame clones alone and lacks a portion of them. That table furnishes V, J and clone size, whereas the DNA furnished D and trimming. Of around 80,000 clones in the sample, around 80% were seen once. The CDR3 length is 15 residues. Germline CDR1 reads SGHDT; CDR2 reads YYEEEE. V lost 4 bases and J 5 bases, leaving 18 bases between the germline ends. V is TRBV5-6 and J is TRBJ1-1; possible D gene TRBD1, 5 bases. The clonotype originates from an elderly woman with acute or convalescent COVID-19. The sample consisted of peripheral blood. The CDR3 loop is CASSAGTFMTTEAFF. In nucleotides, the CDR3 is TGTGCCAGCAGCGCCGGGACTTTTATGACGACTGAAGCTTTCTTT. Complete variable domain (other parts from reference TRBV5-6 and TRBJ1-1): DAGVTQSPTHLIKTRGQQVTLRCSPKSGHDTVSWYQQALGQGPQFIFQYYEEEERQRGNFPDRFSGHQFPNYSSELNVNALLLGDSALYLCASSAGTFMTTEAFFGQGTRLTVV.